This TCR beta chain was sequenced for a study of OX40 agonist ivuxolimab in advanced cancers. Overall study: Three patients responded partially, comprising one with hepatocellular carcinoma and two with cutaneous melanoma.

Profiling relied on immunoSEQ multiplex PCR, and the TCRdb table lists in-frame clones only, not all of them. The sample carries 80,000 or so clones, less than 95% recorded once. The CDR3 has 14 amino acids. J lost 3 bases, V lost 2 bases, and 3 bases had no gene match. Germline lookup yields CDR1 SGHDT and CDR2 YYEEEE. Sampling times: baseline, cycle 4 day 1, cycle 7 day 1. The sequences come from CD4+ or CD8+ T cells sorted from blood, collected in a trial of the OX40 agonist ivuxolimab. The origin of this receptor is an adult with an advanced solid tumor such as melanoma, head and neck, liver or kidney cancer. This chain connects TRBV5-6 to TRBJ2-7; 9 bases are a match to TRBD1. The CDR3: CASSFWDRDYEQYF. CDR3 bases: TGTGCCAGCAGCTTTTGGGACAGGGACTACGAGCAGTACTTC.